The clone carrying this TCR beta chain was detected a few times. This specimen comes from a study of T cells after yellow fever vaccination. Germline V gives CDR1 SGHRS, CDR2 YFSETQ. This CDR3 comprises 15 residues. Trimming left V 2 bases short and J 3 bases short, with 12 bases between. TCRdb recomputed calls from the 5' RACE reads with MiXCR, one row per CDR3 protein. In the table there are tens of thousands of distinct CDR3 sequences, about 14% of which are singletons. The chain is built from TRBV5-1 and TRBJ1-5; D call uncertain. This sequence was found in a young man who received the YFV17D yellow fever vaccine. Source: CD8+ T cells not binding an NS4B(214-222) dextramer, sorted from PBMCs, taken more than 20 days after the first yellow fever vaccination. The CDR3 sequence is CASSFGGGYNQPQHF. In DNA, the CDR3 is TGCGCCAGCAGCTTCGGCGGAGGATACAATCAGCCCCAGCATTTT.